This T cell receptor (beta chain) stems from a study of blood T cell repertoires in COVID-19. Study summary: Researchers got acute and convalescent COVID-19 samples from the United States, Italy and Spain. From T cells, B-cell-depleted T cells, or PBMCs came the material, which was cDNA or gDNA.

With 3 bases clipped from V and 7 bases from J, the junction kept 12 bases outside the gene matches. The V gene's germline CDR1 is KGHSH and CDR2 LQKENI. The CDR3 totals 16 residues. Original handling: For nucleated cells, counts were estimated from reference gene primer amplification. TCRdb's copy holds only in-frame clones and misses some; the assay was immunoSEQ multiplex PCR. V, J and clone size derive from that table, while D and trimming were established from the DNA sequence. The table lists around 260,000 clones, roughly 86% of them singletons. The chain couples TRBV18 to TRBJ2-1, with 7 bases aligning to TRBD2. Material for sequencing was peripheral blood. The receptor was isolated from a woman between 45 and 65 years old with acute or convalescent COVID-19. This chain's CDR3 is CASSPLLRERLNEQFF. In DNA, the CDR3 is TGTGCCAGCTCACCGCTCCTGCGGGAGAGGTTGAATGAGCAGTTCTTC.